A single sample gave rise to the 21 T cell receptor beta chains below, sequenced in a study of cytomegalovirus exposure and HLA in healthy donors. The PCR had 60 Vbeta and 13 Jbeta primers. Assay used: immunoSEQ multiplex PCR; TCRdb lists only in-frame clones, some missing. The sample records under 200,000 clones, 78% being singletons. The sample taken for sequencing was PBMCs. The receptors shown here come from a woman between 35 and 50 years old in good health and CMV-seronegative.

The chain is built from TRBV11-2 and TRBJ1-4; 7 bases agree with TRBD1. Germline-derived CDR1 and CDR2 are SGHAT and FQNNGV. Trimming at V came to 0 bases and at J to 8 bases, leaving 6 bases not matched to a gene. The CDR3 covers 15 residues. The CDR3 reads CASSLDRTGEEKLFF. The CDR3 nucleotides read TGTGCCAGCAGCTTAGATCGCACAGGGGAGGAAAAACTGTTTTTT.

This clone was detected only a few times. Other DNA sequences within the sample encode an identical CDR3. V is TRBV15 and J is TRBJ1-5; no clear D gene. V gave up 1 base and J gave up 9 bases, with 16 bases separating them. CDR1 is LNHNV and CDR2 is YYDKDF in the germline V gene (reference sequence). The CDR3 length is 15 residues. The CDR3 is CATSRVTDPMWPQHF. In nucleotides, the CDR3 is TGTGCCACCAGCAGAGTTACAGATCCAATGTGGCCCCAGCATTTT. Drawing the rest from reference TRBV15 and TRBJ1-5, the complete variable domain is DAMVIQNPRYQVTQFGKPVTLSCSQTLNHNVMYWYQQKSSQAPKLLFHYYDKDFNNEADTPDNFQSRRPNTSFCFLDIRSPGLGDTAMYLCATSRVTDPMWPQHFGDGTRLSIL.

The chain is built from TRBV19 and TRBJ1-2; D might be TRBD1 (6 bases). Trimming took 4 bases from V and 4 from J, leaving 13 bases between them. CDR1 is LNHDA, CDR2 SQIVND, per germline (reference sequence). The CDR3 length is 14 residues. The CDR3 loop is CASSTAGGAYGYTF. The CDR3, as DNA: TGTGCCAGTAGTACCGCGGGGGGGGCCTATGGCTACACCTTC.

The V call is TRBV4-1, the J call TRBJ2-3; D gene unclear. The germline V gene has CDR1 MGHRA and CDR2 YSYEKL. This CDR3 region has 14 residues. Trimming cost V 0 bases and J 0 bases, with 4 bases left between them. CDR3 sequence: CASSQDFSTDTQYF. The CDR3 DNA sequence: TGCGCCAGCAGCCAAGACTTTAGCACAGATACGCAGTATTTT.

This clone showed up just a few times. The chain uses TRBV10-3 and TRBJ1-2, with TRBD1 as a possible D gene (5 bases). From germline, CDR1 is ENHRY and CDR2 SYGVKD. The CDR3 runs to 15 residues. V was pared by 5 bases and J by 7 bases, with 20 bases between. The CDR3 here is CAISQTADSGGGYTF. The CDR3 region has the DNA TGTGCCATCAGTCAAACAGCCGACAGCGGGGGTGGCTACACCTTC.

This clone was counted a few times. The chain uses TRBV5-6 and TRBJ1-3; 8 bases agree with TRBD1. This CDR3 spans 15 amino acids. The trim removed 4 bases at V and 2 bases at J, leaving 5 bases unmatched. CDR1 is SGHDT, CDR2 YYEEEE, per germline. CDR3: CASSNTGGPGNTIYF. CDR3 DNA sequence: TGTGCCAGCAGCAATACAGGGGGACCTGGAAACACCATATATTTT.

The chain combines TRBV7-8 with TRBJ1-3; D unresolved. The CDR3 is 13 residues long. Germline V gene data show CDR1 as SGHVS and CDR2 as FQNEAQ. Trimming left V 3 bases short and J 4 bases short, with 7 bases between. The DNA of the CDR3 is TGTGCCAGCAGCTTTTCCGGGGGAAACACCATATATTTT. Translating it yields CASSFSGGNTIYF.

This clone was found a few times. The gene calls are TRBV7-8 and TRBJ1-4; no definite D call. Germline CDR1 is SGHVS and CDR2 is FQNEAQ. V dropped 2 bases and J dropped 0 bases, with 10 bases sitting between them. The CDR3 contains 16 residues. This CDR3 is CASSLKRLATNEKLFF. The CDR3 nucleotides read TGTGCCAGCAGCTTAAAGCGACTTGCAACTAATGAAAAACTGTTTTTT.

The chain carries TRBV6-5 and TRBJ2-7; 7 nucleotides line up with TRBD1. The trim removed 2 bases at V and 6 bases at J, leaving 7 bases unmatched. The CDR3 is made up of 14 amino acids. Germline V CDR1 and CDR2: MNHEY, SVGAGI. The CDR3, as DNA: TGTGCCAGCAGTTACCTCACAGGGGCGGGCGAGCAGTACTTC. Protein: CASSYLTGAGEQYF.

This clone has just a few counts. CDR3 loop: CASRQGSYNEQFF. Written as DNA, the CDR3 is TGTGCCAGCAGACAGGGGTCCTACAATGAGCAGTTCTTC. The chain has TRBV11-2 and TRBJ2-1; TRBD1 aligns across 7 bases. J was trimmed by 1 base and V by 6 bases; bases with no gene match: 0. The CDR3 sequence is 13 residues long. Germline V gene data show CDR1 as SGHAT and CDR2 as FQNNGV.

The chain employs TRBV5-1 and TRBJ1-1; 7 positions match TRBD1. This CDR3 comprises 13 residues. Germline V gives CDR1 SGHRS, CDR2 YFSETQ. Trimming at V came to 5 bases and at J to 6 bases, leaving 7 bases not matched to a gene. The CDR3 spells CASREQGSAEAFF. The CDR3 DNA is TGCGCCAGCAGAGAACAGGGGTCCGCTGAAGCTTTCTTT.

The chain carries TRBV11-2 and TRBJ2-7, with 9 positions matching TRBD1. This CDR3 comprises 15 residues. From germline, CDR1 is SGHAT and CDR2 FQNNGV. Trimming cost V 4 bases and J 0 bases; bases outside gene matches: 4. The CDR3 region has the DNA TGTGCCAGCAGCTGGGGACAGGGAGTCTCCTACGAGCAGTACTTC. It is translated as CASSWGQGVSYEQYF. Filled out from reference TRBV11-2 and TRBJ2-7, the complete variable domain reads EAGVAQSPRYKIIEKRQSVAFWCNPISGHATLYWYQQILGQGPKLLIQFQNNGVVDDSQLPKDRFSAERLKGVDSTLKIQPAKLEDSAVYLCASSWGQGVSYEQYFGPGTRLTVT.

V usage is TRBV2 and J usage is TRBJ2-5, with 10 bases matching TRBD2. Germline V CDR1 and CDR2: SNHLY, FYNNEI. The CDR3 is 14 amino acids. Trimming cost V 4 bases and J 5 bases; bases outside gene matches: 4. CDR3 amino acids: CASSGSGGAETQYF. The CDR3 DNA is TGTGCCAGCAGTGGGAGCGGGGGGGCGGAGACCCAGTACTTC.

J is TRBJ1-1 and V is TRBV5-1; D gene ambiguous. The germline V gene has CDR1 SGHRS and CDR2 YFSETQ. Trimming removed 0 bases at V and 1 base at J, with 10 bases between. CDR3 length: 15 amino acids. CDR3 amino acids: CASSLAVSKNTEAFF. As DNA, the CDR3 is TGCGCCAGCAGCTTGGCAGTCTCGAAGAACACTGAAGCTTTCTTT.

The chain employs TRBV2 and TRBJ1-5; tentatively, D is TRBD1 (6 bases). The germline V and J ends were trimmed by 6 bases and 4 bases, with 22 bases remaining between them. Germline V gene lookup returns CDR1 SNHLY and CDR2 FYNNEI. This CDR3 is built from 17 residues. Here the CDR3 reads CASSLEGGTRVNQPQHF. The CDR3 DNA follows: TGTGCCAGCAGCCTAGAGGGGGGGACACGAGTGAATCAGCCCCAGCATTTT.

V and J are TRBV6-5 and TRBJ1-6, with D maybe TRBD1 (6 bases). Trimming removed 9 bases at V and 5 bases at J, with 14 bases between. Germline V gene sequence: CDR1 MNHEY, CDR2 SVGAGI. The CDR3 length is 14 residues. The CDR3 DNA sequence: TGTGCCAGTCGGACAGATAATAATAATTCACCCCTCCACTTT. This gives the protein CASRTDNNNSPLHF.

V gene TRBV18 combines with J gene TRBJ2-1; D unclear. Germline CDR1 KGHSH, CDR2 LQKENI. The CDR3 sequence is 12 residues long. The ends were cut back, 5 bases at V and 4 bases at J, with 6 bases in the middle. The chain's CDR3 is CASSVRYNEQFF. CDR3 sequence (DNA): TGTGCCAGCTCAGTGCGGTACAATGAGCAGTTCTTC.

This chain uses TRBV6-1 with TRBJ2-5; D might be TRBD2 (6 bases). There are 13 residues in the CDR3. Germline V gives CDR1 MNHNS, CDR2 SASEGT. Trimming stripped 6 bases from V and 4 bases from J, with 12 bases between. CDR3 in DNA: TGTGCCAGCAGCCGACTGGGGGGAGAGACCCAGTACTTC. Translated, it gives CASSRLGGETQYF.

In its sample, this clone was seen once. The chain is built from TRBV5-1 and TRBJ2-5; 10 bases are shared with TRBD1. Near its end, the DNA agrees better with TRBJ2-7, so the J call may be wrong. The CDR3 contains 16 residues. Germline V gives CDR1 SGHRS, CDR2 YFSETQ. For the CDR3, the DNA is TGCGCCAGCAGCTACTCTAGGACAGGGGGCTCCTACGAGCAGTACTTC. Protein product: CASSYSRTGGSYEQYF.

This clone was counted only a few times. V is TRBV4-1 and J is TRBJ1-6, with D uncertain. The CDR3 extends over 13 amino acids. V lost 0 bases, J lost 8 bases, and 5 bases lay in between. Germline lookup yields CDR1 MGHRA and CDR2 YSYEKL. The CDR3 is CASSQDVDSPLHF. The CDR3 bases are TGCGCCAGCAGCCAAGATGTAGATTCACCCCTCCACTTT.

In its sample, this clone was seen once. The J gene is TRBJ2-5, the V gene TRBV5-1; D possibly corresponds to TRBD1 (8 bases). V was clipped by 4 bases and J by 4 bases, with 17 bases between them. This CDR3 spans 15 amino acids. The V gene's germline CDR1 is SGHRS and CDR2 YFSETQ. The DNA of the CDR3 is TGCGCCAGCAGCGTTGGACAGGGAGGGGGAGAGACCCAGTACTTC. Its translation: CASSVGQGGGETQYF.